This T cell receptor beta chain was recorded in a study of blood T cells in healthy people across ages (dated by TCRdb to between 2015 and 2017). Regarding the complete study: In model experiments, roughly one uniquely barcoded TCR beta cDNA molecule per two T cells was captured by template switching. Age-related changes in TCR beta repertoire diversity were measured in the study by deep sequencing normalized with unique cDNA molecular identifiers. For two donors (one aged 18 to 30 and one aged 80 or older), the study analyzed two additional independent replicas of 1 million unique cDNA reads from the same blood draw. To avoid experimental bias, donors of different ages were randomly spread across the sequencing lanes. Donors were grouped into four age groups: young (average roughly 15 years), middle-aged (about 40), aged (about 60) and long-lived (over 80).

CDR1 and CDR2 are drawn from the germline V gene (reference sequence): MNHNY, SVGAGI. The germline ends are 14 bases apart after V is trimmed by 6 bases and J by 2 bases. Inclusive of the bounding cysteine and phenylalanine, the CDR3 is 14 residues long. Of the read, only the CDR3 DNA is kept; its 42 bases are in frame from base 1. Study-level results and caveats: Because donor CMV infection status was unknown, age-related changes in expanded clonotypes were potentially confounded. As age increased, observed TCR beta diversity per million T cells dropped in a roughly linear way, and a significant reduction was already evident by age 40. Estimates of total diversity from one million sequenced T cells were regarded as lower bounds and underestimates. Compared with the aged group, more naive CD4+ T cells, fewer expanded clones and increased TCR diversity were shown by the long-lived group, suggesting age selection. There was a strong correlation between observed TCR beta diversity and the percentage of naive T cells measured by flow cytometry. Since profiling was done on bulk unsorted PBMCs, naive and antigen-experienced compartments could not be conclusively compared.

Systemically healthy Caucasian individuals from Russia, some 40 in total and aged 6 to 90 years, were included as donors. About 9.8 milliliters of peripheral blood were drawn from each donor into EDTA-treated Vacutainer tubes. Ficoll-Paque density-gradient centrifugation was used to isolate PBMCs, with at least 6 million per sample. Total RNA, at least 5 micrograms per sample, was extracted from PBMCs with Trizol reagent. For every donor, an aliquot of PBMCs went through flow cytometry to measure the percentages of naive CD45RAhigh/CD27high T cells. Library creation used 5' RACE. Sequencing relied on an Illumina HiSeq 2500. A second roughly 7 to 12 cycle PCR used a sample-barcoded 5' primer and a J-beta primer mix. A template-switch 5' adaptor carrying 12 random nucleotides introduced a unique molecular identifier onto each TCR beta cDNA molecule. At least 2.5 million CDR3-containing paired-end reads were obtained from each sample. First-strand cDNA synthesis was performed from all RNA using the Mint cDNA synthesis kit, with priming by a TRBC-specific oligonucleotide. All cDNA was treated with uracil-DNA glycosylase and then went through a first 18-cycle PCR with the universal primers M1SS and BC2_uni_R. Under the source paper's analysis protocol: For normalization, 1 million high-quality reads, each with a distinct molecular identifier, were randomly selected from each sample. Instead of being binned into consensus sequences, reads that shared molecular identifiers were thrown out. MiTCR, with a Q25 quality threshold and the strictest error-elimination algorithm, was used for CDR3 identification, clonotype clustering and error correction. Lower-bound total TCR beta diversity was estimated with a nonparametric unseen species model using Euler transformation. In-frame beta chains were kept once TCRdb had trimmed the public reads at Q25 with fastp and called clones with MiXCR. Every entry covers one CDR3 protein and lists the most common genes and DNA from its rows. Here the V and J calls rest on TCRdb's processing, not on the authors' analysis. This sample is represented by about 1.4 million distinct CDR3 sequences; roughly 64% of them were singletons. Over 5.5% of the sample is in the top ten clones.

This clonotype was seen more than once but under ten times. Which antigen it targets is not known. Base qualities are missing; no much larger clone stands one base away. The sequencing sample was made of blood. This TCR was recovered from a man aged 18 to 29 in good health. The rearrangement combines TRBV6-6 with TRBJ2-7, and TRBD2 may be the D gene, going by 6 matching bases. The CDR3 is CASSIRLETYEQYF. The sequenced DNA: TGTGCCAGCAGCATTAGACTAGAAACCTACGAGCAGTACTTC.